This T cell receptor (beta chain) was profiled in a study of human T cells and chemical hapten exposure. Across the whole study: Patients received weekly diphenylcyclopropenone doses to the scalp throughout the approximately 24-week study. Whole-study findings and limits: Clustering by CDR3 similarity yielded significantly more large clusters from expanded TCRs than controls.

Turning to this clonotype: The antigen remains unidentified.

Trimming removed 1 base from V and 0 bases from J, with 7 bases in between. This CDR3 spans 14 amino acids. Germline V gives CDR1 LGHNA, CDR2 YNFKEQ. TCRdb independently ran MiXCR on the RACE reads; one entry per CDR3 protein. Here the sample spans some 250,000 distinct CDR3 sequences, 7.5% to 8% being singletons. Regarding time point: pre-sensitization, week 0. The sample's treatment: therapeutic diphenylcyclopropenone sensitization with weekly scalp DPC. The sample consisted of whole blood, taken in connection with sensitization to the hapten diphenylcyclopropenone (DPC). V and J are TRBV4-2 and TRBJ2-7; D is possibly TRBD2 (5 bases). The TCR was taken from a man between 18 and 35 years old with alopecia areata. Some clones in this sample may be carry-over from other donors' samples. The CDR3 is CASSQVGVSYEQYF. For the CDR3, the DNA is TGTGCCAGCAGCCAAGTCGGGGTCTCCTACGAGCAGTACTTC.